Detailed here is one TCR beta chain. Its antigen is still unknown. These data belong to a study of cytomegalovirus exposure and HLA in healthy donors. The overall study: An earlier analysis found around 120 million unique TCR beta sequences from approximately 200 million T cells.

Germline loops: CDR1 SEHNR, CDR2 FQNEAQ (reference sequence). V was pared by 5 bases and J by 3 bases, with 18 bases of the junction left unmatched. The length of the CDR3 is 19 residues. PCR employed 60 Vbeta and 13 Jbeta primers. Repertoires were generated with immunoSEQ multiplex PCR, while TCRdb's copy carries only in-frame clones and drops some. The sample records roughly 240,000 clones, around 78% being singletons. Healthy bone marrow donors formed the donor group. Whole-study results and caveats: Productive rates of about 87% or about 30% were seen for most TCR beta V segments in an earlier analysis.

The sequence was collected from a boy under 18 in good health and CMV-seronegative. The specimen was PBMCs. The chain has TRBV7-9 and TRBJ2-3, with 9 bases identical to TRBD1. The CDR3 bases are TGTGCCAGCAGCCGAACAGGGGGCGTGATGGGTTACTCAACAGATACGCAGTATTTT. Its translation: CASSRTGGVMGYSTDTQYF.